The text below deals with one T cell receptor beta chain. Antigen unknown. This may stem from a read error, because a much larger clone lies one nucleotide away. V was trimmed by 6 bases and J by 7 bases, leaving 7 bases between them. Looked up from germline, CDR1 is WNHNN and CDR2 is SYGVQD (reference sequence). This CDR3 has 11 residues. This sample is part of a study of tumor-infiltrating lymphocytes in glioblastoma multiforme. TCRB libraries came from RNA via three nested multiplex PCR rounds. TCRB cDNA was made from 0.5 ug total RNA. No unique molecular identifiers were described for these TCRB libraries. TCRdb used MiXCR to reprocess the multiplex PCR reads, holding one entry per CDR3 protein. Of under 15,000 distinct CDR3 sequences in the sample, roughly 67% were seen once. Study observations and caveats: Detected clone frequencies may not reflect cell counts, being RNA-based. Only one glioblastoma patient had TCR and mutation analysis.

The chain employs TRBV10-1 and TRBJ2-1; D is ambiguous. Sequenced material: brain tumor tissue. The receptor's source is a male donor with glioblastoma. As DNA, the CDR3 is TGCGCCAGCAGAGGCGGAAATGAGCAGTTCTTC. This sequence encodes CASRGGNEQFF.